This T cell receptor (beta chain) came from a study of early T cells in non-severe SARS-CoV-2 infection listed by TCRdb under 2021. Describing the broader study: Bulk RNA from unsorted whole blood was used for TCR sequencing, so alpha and beta chains could not be paired.

Library preparation was by 5' RACE. The instrument given in TCRdb is NextSeq 500. Unique molecular identifiers were attached to individual cDNA molecules in the TCR library protocol so that sequencing error and PCR bias could be corrected. Sequencing covered both TCR alpha and beta chains, and within each sample the abundances of alpha and beta sequences were tightly co-correlated. On the study's bioinformatics: V gene, J gene and CDR3 annotation of TCR sequences was performed with Decombinator V4. Expanded TCRs were defined as changing significantly between any two time points under a Poisson model with p below 0.0001. TCR abundances were normalised to the total number of TCRs sequenced per sample and were expressed as counts per million. MAIT TCRs were defined by TRAV1-2 paired with TRAJ12, TRAJ20 or TRAJ33, and iNKT TCRs by TRAV10 paired with TRAJ18. A search of VDJdb, accessed on 1 November 2021, was run for TCRs annotated to CMV, EBV and SARS-CoV-2, with TCRs annotated for multiple antigens excluded. The raw public data were reprocessed by TCRdb itself: fastp quality trimming at Q25, MiXCR clonotype calling, in-frame beta chains only. Rows are combined by CDR3 protein, so each entry shows the most common genes and DNA. The V and J calls reflect TCRdb's pipeline rather than the authors' work. This sample holds around 71,000 distinct CDR3 sequences; about 9% were observed only once. Together, the top ten hold around 16% of the sample.

The CDR3 runs 11 residues from the cysteine to the phenylalanine. Only the CDR3 DNA is retained, 33 bases long and in frame from the first base. The junction carries 3 bases between V and J, which are trimmed by 5 bases and 5 bases respectively. Concerning this clonotype: The antigen this receptor binds is unknown. No much larger clone exists at a distance of one base, and base qualities are not known.

The study was a case-control design nested within a healthcare worker cohort in London, UK, with weekly nasopharyngeal swab PCR tests and blood sampling. Healthcare workers were recruited during the week of the UK lockdown, between 23 and 31 March 2020, and followed weekly for up to 16 weeks. General findings and caveats noted by the study authors: VDJdb matching was skewed toward anti-spike CD8 responses and likely underestimated virus-specific expansions by missing private and CD4 specificities.

The V and J segments used are TRBV12-3 or TRBV12-4 and TRBJ2-2, with the identity of the D gene unclear. The origin of this receptor is an adult who was a healthcare worker with PCR-confirmed SARS-CoV-2 infection or an uninfected control (not recorded which). This specimen consisted of whole blood, obtained at baseline. CDR3 region: CASSRTGELFF. Read as DNA, the sequence is TGTGCCAGCAGTCGAACCGGGGAGCTGTTTTTT.